The 7 T cell receptor beta chains below were found in one sample sequenced in a study of tumor-infiltrating lymphocytes in oesophageal squamous cell carcinoma. TCRdb re-analysed the PCR reads in MiXCR, keeping a single row per CDR3 protein. The table records 15,000 to 20,000 distinct CDR3 sequences, 42% of them present only once. Sequencing input: normal esophageal tissue next to the tumor. These receptors were taken from a female donor with esophageal squamous cell carcinoma.

V gene TRBV7-2 combines with J gene TRBJ2-1; D is ambiguous. The J call may be mistaken, given a closer DNA end match to TRBJ2-7. The length of the CDR3 is 13 residues. Germline CDR1 and CDR2: SGHTA and FQGNSA. CDR3 loop: CASSLGRIYEQYF. The CDR3 coding sequence is TGTGCCAGCAGCTTGGGCCGCATCTACGAGCAGTACTTC.

For this clonotype: The DNA is omitted, as the CDR3 cannot be located on it reliably, and the CDR3 follows TCRdb's listing. The CDR3 sequence is CASSWRAGGARAVLRF. V is TRBV7-6 and J is TRBJ2-6; the table assigns TRBD1, which was not confirmed against the DNA. The CDR3 adds up to 16 amino acids, both ends counted. Germline V lookup: CDR1 SGHVS, CDR2 FNYEAQ.

This clonotype was seen just once. The chain combines TRBV7-8 with TRBJ2-1, with TRBD2 matching 10 bases. Germline lookup yields CDR1 SGHVS and CDR2 FQNEAQ. This CDR3 contains 15 residues. The J segment lost 6 bases and the V segment lost 4 bases, leaving 6 bases of the junction unmatched. The CDR3: CASSSLAGVTNEQFF. DNA of the CDR3: TGTGCCAGCAGCTCCCTAGCGGGAGTAACCAATGAGCAGTTCTTC. Variable domain in full (rest from reference TRBV7-8 and TRBJ2-1): GAGVSQSPRYKVAKRGQDVALRCDPISGHVSLFWYQQALGQGPEFLTYFQNEAQLDKSGLPSDRFFAERPEGSVSTLKIQRTQQEDSAVYLCASSSLAGVTNEQFFGPGTRLTVL.

There are many counts of this clonotype. The gene calls are TRBV18 and TRBJ2-1, with 7 bases identical to TRBD1. The J call could be wrong; TRBJ2-7 is a better fit for the DNA end. The germline V gene encodes CDR1 KGHSH and CDR2 LQKENI. This CDR3 spans 15 amino acids. CDR3 coding DNA: TGTGCCAGCTCACCTTCGTGGACAGGACTTTACGAGCAGTACTTC. It codes for CASSPSWTGLYEQYF.

J is TRBJ2-1 and V is TRBV6-1, with no clear D. Per the germline V gene, CDR1 is MNHNS and CDR2 is SASEGT. This CDR3 comprises 12 residues. Trimming removed 8 bases at V and 5 bases at J, with 10 bases between. CDR3 in amino acids: CASDASDNEQFF. CDR3 nucleotide sequence: TGTGCCAGCGACGCCAGCGACAATGAGCAGTTCTTC.

The chain uses TRBV28 and TRBJ2-5, with D uncertain. The end of the DNA fits TRBJ2-1 better, so the J call may be wrong. The CDR3 runs to 13 residues. Looked up from germline, CDR1 is MDHEN and CDR2 is SYDVKM. CDR3 residues: CASTFQQWTEQFF. CDR3 in DNA: TGTGCCAGCACTTTTCAACAGTGGACTGAGCAGTTCTTC.

V is TRBV28 and J is TRBJ2-6, with 10 bases lining up with TRBD1. The CDR3 runs 17 residues. Germline CDR1 MDHEN, CDR2 SYDVKM. The J segment lost 0 bases and the V segment lost 6 bases, leaving 5 bases of the junction unmatched. CDR3 loop: CASSRTGGDSGANVLTF. CDR3 nucleotide sequence: TGTGCCAGCAGCAGGACAGGGGGTGACTCTGGGGCCAACGTCCTGACTTTC.